The 16 T cell receptor beta chains below were found in one sample sequenced in a study of T and B cells in COVID-19 patients. Multiplex PCR with BIOMED2 TRB-A/B primer pools amplified TRB rearrangements. One entry per CDR3 protein, called by TCRdb with MiXCR from the multiplex PCR reads. The table has 4,500 to 5,000 distinct CDR3 sequences, approximately 33% seen once; the top ten hold roughly 25%. Blood genomic DNA input for TRB amplification was about 240-500 ng. Sequencing was carried out using blood. These receptors were collected from a human donor who had recovered from COVID-19.

This clonotype has more than one count but fewer than ten. The CDR3 sequence: CASSPISGGATDTQYF. The DNA for the CDR3 is TGTGCCAGCAGCCCGATTTCAGGGGGCGCGACAGATACGCAGTATTTT. This chain connects TRBV6-1 to TRBJ2-3; 8 positions match TRBD1. The germline CDR1 and CDR2 sequences are MNHNS and SASEGT. J gave up 3 bases and V 6 bases, and 11 bases lay outside the gene matches. This CDR3 has 16 amino acids.

V is TRBV27 and J is TRBJ2-2; D is possibly TRBD2 (6 bases). The V end was cut by 5 bases, the J end by 5 bases, with 18 bases between. This CDR3 is built from 16 residues. Germline V CDR1 and CDR2: MNHEY, SMNVEV (reference sequence). This CDR3 is CASSHPTGVGTGELFF. DNA for the CDR3: TGTGCCAGCAGTCACCCCACGGGAGTTGGAACCGGGGAGCTGTTTTTT.

This clonotype is medium-sized by share. The chain recombines TRBV12-3 or TRBV12-4 with TRBJ2-2; a weak D match, TRBD1 (5 bases). This CDR3 comprises 15 residues. V was shortened by 3 bases and J by 5 bases, with 13 bases between the two germline ends. The CDR3 nucleotides read TGTGCCAGCAGTTTCAGGCACCCAGGGACCGGGGAGCTGTTTTTT. Protein product: CASSFRHPGTGELFF.

By share of the sample, this clonotype is medium-sized. This chain connects TRBV30 to TRBJ2-1, with TRBD2 identical over 10 bases. V lost 0 bases and J lost 10; bases outside the gene matches: 9. CDR1 is GTSNPN, CDR2 SVGIG, per germline (reference sequence). The CDR3 has 15 residues. CDR3 DNA sequence: TGTGCCTGGAGTGTACAGCGGGAGGGGAAGGGGGAGCAGTTCTTC. This sequence encodes CAWSVQREGKGEQFF.

This clonotype was counted once. The genes are TRBV7-9 and TRBJ2-7, with D possibly matching TRBD2 (5 bases). The CDR3 is 16 residues long. Germline V gene data show CDR1 as SEHNR and CDR2 as FQNEAQ (reference sequence). Trimming took 5 bases from V and 0 from J, leaving 17 bases between them. CDR3 bases: TGTGCCAGCAGCCCCCCTGGGGAGAGGAGCTCCTACGAGCAGTACTTC. Its protein product is CASSPPGERSSYEQYF.

The rearrangement links TRBV7-9 to TRBJ2-1, with 7 bases fitting TRBD2. This CDR3 has 16 amino acids. The germline CDR1 and CDR2 sequences are SEHNR and FQNEAQ (reference sequence). The V gene end was trimmed by 2 bases and the J gene end by 7 bases; junction bases not matched to a gene: 11. The CDR3 DNA reads TGTGCCAGCAGCTTATTGGAAGCGGGAAGAAGAAATGAGCAGTTCTTC. It specifies CASSLLEAGRRNEQFF.

This clonotype appeared a single time. The chain carries TRBV7-9 and TRBJ2-1, with TRBD2 matching over 9 bases. The CDR3 contains 16 residues. After removal of 4 bases from V and 5 bases from J, the junction contained 9 bases not matched to a gene. Germline lookup yields CDR1 SEHNR and CDR2 FQNEAQ (reference sequence). The CDR3 loop reads CASSYSGSWFNNEQFF. CDR3 nucleotides: TGTGCCAGCAGCTATAGCGGGAGTTGGTTTAACAATGAGCAGTTCTTC.

This clonotype was counted only a few times. The CDR3 loop reads CASSYNREGIGGYTF. CDR3 DNA: TGTGCCAGCAGTTATAACAGGGAAGGGATCGGTGGCTACACCTTC. The J gene is TRBJ1-2, the V gene TRBV6-5, with a possible D match to TRBD1 (6 bases). The CDR3 totals 15 residues. CDR1 and CDR2 (germline): MNHEY, SVGAGI. V lost 3 bases and J 7 bases, leaving 18 bases between the germline ends.

This clonotype was seen a handful of times. The chain is built from TRBV6-2 or TRBV6-3 and TRBJ2-1; tentatively, D is TRBD2 (5 bases). Trimming pared 5 bases from V and 8 bases from J, leaving 19 bases between. CDR1 and CDR2 (germline): MNHEY, SVGEGT. The CDR3 is 15 amino acids. CDR3 bases: TGTGCCAGCAGTCACATGACTACTTGGGTTGATGAGCAGTTCTTC. It encodes CASSHMTTWVDEQFF.

The V gene is TRBV6-1, the J gene TRBJ1-1, with D unresolved. The CDR3 loop spans 12 amino acids. Trimming cost V 4 bases and J 4 bases, with 7 bases left between them. CDR1 and CDR2 from the germline V gene are MNHNS and SASEGT. CDR3 region: CASSVGGTEAFF. The CDR3 region has the DNA TGTGCCAGCAGTGTGGGAGGCACTGAAGCTTTCTTT.

This clonotype has just a few counts. CDR3 nucleotide sequence: TGTGCCAGCAGCTCATCGACAGGAATCGACGAGCAGTACTTC. This encodes CASSSSTGIDEQYF. This chain connects TRBV11-1 to TRBJ2-7, with a tentative D call TRBD1 (6 bases). This CDR3 comprises 14 residues. Trimming took off 4 bases at V and 5 bases at J, with 15 bases between the two ends. CDR1 SGHAT and CDR2 FQDESV come from the germline V gene (reference sequence). The full variable domain, completed using reference TRBV11-1 and TRBJ2-7, is EAEVAQSPRYKITEKSQAVAFWCDPISGHATLYWYRQILGQGPELLVQFQDESVVDDSQLPKDRFSAERLKGVDSTLKIQPAELGDSAMYLCASSSSTGIDEQYFGPGTRLTVT.

As to this clonotype: Mismatch with germline at one junction end may stem from a read error. In nucleotides, the CDR3 is TGTACCAGCAGTTACCATCCGACCGGTGGGGCCAACGTCCTGACTTTC. This encodes CTSSYHPTGGANVLTF. The chain recombines TRBV6-6 with TRBJ2-6; D unresolved. Germline lookup yields CDR1 MNHNY and CDR2 SVGAGI (reference sequence). This CDR3 comprises 16 residues.

This clonotype was recorded a few times. The gene calls are TRBV5-6 and TRBJ2-5; TRBD2 aligns across 7 bases. CDR3 size: 14 residues. Trimming at V came to 6 bases and at J to 1 base, leaving 6 bases not matched to a gene. Germline V lookup: CDR1 SGHDT, CDR2 YYEEEE. The CDR3 loop reads CASIGASGQETQYF. CDR3 bases: TGTGCCAGCATTGGGGCTAGCGGCCAAGAGACCCAGTACTTC.

The J gene is TRBJ1-1, the V gene TRBV29-1, with a possible D match to TRBD1 (5 bases). The CDR3 has 12 amino acids. With 4 bases removed from V and 3 bases from J, the gap between germline ends came to 9 bases. Germline CDR1 is SQVTM and CDR2 is ANQGSEA. The CDR3 here is CSVVWGYTEAFF. The CDR3, as DNA: TGCAGCGTTGTTTGGGGGTACACTGAAGCTTTCTTT.

In this sample, this clonotype turned up a few times. The rearrangement joins TRBV6-4 to TRBJ2-3; 8 bases agree with TRBD2. V shed 6 bases and J 4 bases; nucleotides not matched to a gene: 15. This CDR3 region has 17 residues. Germline V CDR1 and CDR2: MRHNA, SNTAGT. The CDR3 region has the DNA TGTGCCAGCAGCCTTGGGAAGAGTAGCGGGATCGCAGATACGCAGTATTTT. As protein: CASSLGKSSGIADTQYF.

CDR3 region: CAVGQPGLPRGQYF. CDR3 sequence (DNA): TGTGCCGTGGGGCAGCCGGGACTCCCCCGAGGGCAGTACTTC. V and J are TRBV6-1 and TRBJ2-7; D is possibly TRBD2 (6 bases). Germline assignment: CDR1 MNHNS and CDR2 SASEGT. CDR3 length: 14 amino acids. Trimming took 11 bases from V and 9 from J, leaving 26 bases between them.